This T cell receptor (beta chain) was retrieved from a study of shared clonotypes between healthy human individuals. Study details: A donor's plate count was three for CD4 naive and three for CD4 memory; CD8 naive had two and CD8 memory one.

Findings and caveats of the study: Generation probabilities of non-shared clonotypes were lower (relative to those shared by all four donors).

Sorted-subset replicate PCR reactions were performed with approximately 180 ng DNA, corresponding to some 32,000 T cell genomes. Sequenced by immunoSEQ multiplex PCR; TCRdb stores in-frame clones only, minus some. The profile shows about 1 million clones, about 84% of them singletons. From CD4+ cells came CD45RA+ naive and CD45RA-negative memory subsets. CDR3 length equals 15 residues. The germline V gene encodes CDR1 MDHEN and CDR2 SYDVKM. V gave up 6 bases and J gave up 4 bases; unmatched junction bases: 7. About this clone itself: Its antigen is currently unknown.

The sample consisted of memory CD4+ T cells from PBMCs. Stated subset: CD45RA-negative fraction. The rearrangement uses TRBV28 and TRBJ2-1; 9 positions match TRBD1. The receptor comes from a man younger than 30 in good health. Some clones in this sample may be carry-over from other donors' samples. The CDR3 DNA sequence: TGTGCCAGCAGGCACCCGGGACAGGGATACAATGAGCAGTTCTTC. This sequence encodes CASRHPGQGYNEQFF. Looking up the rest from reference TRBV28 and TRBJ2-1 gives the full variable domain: DVKVTQSSRYLVKRTGEKVFLECVQDMDHENMFWYRQDPGLGLRLIYFSYDVKMKEKGDIPEGYSVSREKKERFSLILESASTNQTSMYLCASRHPGQGYNEQFFGPGTRLTVL.